This T cell receptor (beta chain) was identified during a study of brain metastases from non-small cell lung cancer. Produced via immunoSEQ multiplex PCR; TCRdb's table is partial and in-frame only. The sample holds under 3,000 clones; 86% are singletons and the top ten take roughly 10%. Material: tumor-adjacent normal tissue. This TCR derives from a donor at least 40 years old with non-small cell lung cancer.

Here the CDR3 reads CASSLLGTGANVLTF. DNA of the CDR3: TGCGCCAGCAGCTTGTTAGGAACTGGGGCCAACGTCCTGACTTTC. This sequence joins TRBV5-1 and TRBJ2-6; D is unclear. The V gene's germline CDR1 is SGHRS and CDR2 YFSETQ. This CDR3 is built from 15 residues. Trimming pared 1 base from V and 2 bases from J, leaving 7 bases between.